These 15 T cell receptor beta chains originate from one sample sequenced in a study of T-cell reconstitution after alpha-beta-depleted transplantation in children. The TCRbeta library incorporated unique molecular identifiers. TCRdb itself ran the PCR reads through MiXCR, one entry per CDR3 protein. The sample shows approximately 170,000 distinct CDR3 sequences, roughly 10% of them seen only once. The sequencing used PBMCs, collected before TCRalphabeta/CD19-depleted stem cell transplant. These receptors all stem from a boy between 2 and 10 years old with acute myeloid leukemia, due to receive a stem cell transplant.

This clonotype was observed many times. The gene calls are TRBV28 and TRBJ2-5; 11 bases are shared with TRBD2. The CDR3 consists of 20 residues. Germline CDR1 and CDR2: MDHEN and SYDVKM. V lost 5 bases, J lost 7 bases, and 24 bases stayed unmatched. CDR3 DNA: TGTGCCAGCAGTCCCTCGGGCCCAACATCTAGCGGGGGGTTGATGGGGACCCAGTACTTC. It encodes CASSPSGPTSSGGLMGTQYF.

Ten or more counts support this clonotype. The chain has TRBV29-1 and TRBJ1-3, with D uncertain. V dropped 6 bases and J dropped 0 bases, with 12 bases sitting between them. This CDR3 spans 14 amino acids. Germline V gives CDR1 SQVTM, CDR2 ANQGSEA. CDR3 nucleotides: TGCAGCGTCAGACGGGTAGACTCTGGAAACACCATATATTTT. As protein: CSVRRVDSGNTIYF. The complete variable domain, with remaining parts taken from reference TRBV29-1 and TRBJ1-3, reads SAVISQKPSRDICQRGTSLTIQCQVDSQVTMMFWYRQQPGQSLTLIATANQGSEATYESGFVIDKFPISRPNLTFSTLTVSNMSPEDSSIYLCSVRRVDSGNTIYFGEGSWLTVV.

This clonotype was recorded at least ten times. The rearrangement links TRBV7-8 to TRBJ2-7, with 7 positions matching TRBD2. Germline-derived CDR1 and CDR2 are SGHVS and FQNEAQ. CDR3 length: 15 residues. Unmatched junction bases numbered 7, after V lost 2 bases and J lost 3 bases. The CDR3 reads CASSLPPGGSYEQYF. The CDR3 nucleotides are TGTGCCAGCAGCTTACCTCCGGGCGGGAGCTACGAGCAGTACTTC. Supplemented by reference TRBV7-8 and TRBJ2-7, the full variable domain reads GAGVSQSPRYKVAKRGQDVALRCDPISGHVSLFWYQQALGQGPEFLTYFQNEAQLDKSGLPSDRFFAERPEGSVSTLKIQRTQQEDSAVYLCASSLPPGGSYEQYFGPGTRLTVT.

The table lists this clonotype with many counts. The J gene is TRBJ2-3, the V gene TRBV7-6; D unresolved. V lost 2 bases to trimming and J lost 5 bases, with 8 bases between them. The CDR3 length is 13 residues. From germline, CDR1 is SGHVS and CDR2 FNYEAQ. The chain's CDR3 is CASSLYLQDTQYF. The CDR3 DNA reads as TGTGCCAGCAGCTTATACCTTCAAGATACGCAGTATTTT. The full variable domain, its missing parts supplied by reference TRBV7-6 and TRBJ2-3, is GAGVSQSPRYKVTKRGQDVALRCDPISGHVSLYWYRQALGQGPEFLTYFNYEAQQDKSGLPNDRFSAERPEGSISTLTIQRTEQRDSAMYRCASSLYLQDTQYFGPGTRLTVL.

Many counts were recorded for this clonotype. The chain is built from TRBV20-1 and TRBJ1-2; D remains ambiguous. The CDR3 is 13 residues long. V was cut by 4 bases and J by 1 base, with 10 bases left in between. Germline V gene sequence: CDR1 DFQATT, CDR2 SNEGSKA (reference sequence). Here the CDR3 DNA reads TGCAGTGCTAAAGACATCAGTAACTATGGCTACACCTTC. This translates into CSAKDISNYGYTF.

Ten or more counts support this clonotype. CDR3 region: CASSLSSELYTF. In DNA form, the CDR3 reads TGTGCCAGCAGCTTATCGAGTGAACTATACACCTTC. The chain couples TRBV13 to TRBJ1-2; D is ambiguous. Germline-derived CDR1 and CDR2 are PRHDT and FYEKMQ (reference sequence). The V end lost 2 bases, the J end lost 11 bases, and 12 bases lay between the germline ends. There are 12 residues in the CDR3.

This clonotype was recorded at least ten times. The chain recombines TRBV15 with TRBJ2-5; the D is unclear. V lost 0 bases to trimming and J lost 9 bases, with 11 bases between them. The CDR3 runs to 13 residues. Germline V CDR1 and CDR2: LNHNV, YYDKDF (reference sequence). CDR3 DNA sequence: TGTGCCACCAGCAGAGATTCCCGATGGGCCCAGTACTTC. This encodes CATSRDSRWAQYF.

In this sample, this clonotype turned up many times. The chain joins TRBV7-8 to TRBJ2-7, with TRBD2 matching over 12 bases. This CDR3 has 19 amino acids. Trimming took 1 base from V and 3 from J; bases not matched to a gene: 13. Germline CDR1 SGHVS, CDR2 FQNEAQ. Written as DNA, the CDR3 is TGTGCCAGCAGCTTAGTGAACTTTGGACTAGCGGGAAAAGACTACGAGCAGTACTTC. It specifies CASSLVNFGLAGKDYEQYF. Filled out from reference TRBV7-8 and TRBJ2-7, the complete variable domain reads GAGVSQSPRYKVAKRGQDVALRCDPISGHVSLFWYQQALGQGPEFLTYFQNEAQLDKSGLPSDRFFAERPEGSVSTLKIQRTQQEDSAVYLCASSLVNFGLAGKDYEQYFGPGTRLTVT.

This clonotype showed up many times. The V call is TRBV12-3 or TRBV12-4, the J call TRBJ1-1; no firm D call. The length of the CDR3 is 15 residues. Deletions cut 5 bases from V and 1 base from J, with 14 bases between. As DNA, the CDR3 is TGTGCCAGCAGTATACTCGGGCAAGAGAACACTGAAGCTTTCTTT. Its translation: CASSILGQENTEAFF.

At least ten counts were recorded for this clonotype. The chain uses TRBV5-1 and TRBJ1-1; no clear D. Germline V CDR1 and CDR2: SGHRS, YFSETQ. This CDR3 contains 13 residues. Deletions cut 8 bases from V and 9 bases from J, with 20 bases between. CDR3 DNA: TGCGCCAGTGGCTCCCTTGACGATCGTAAAGCTTTCTTT. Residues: CASGSLDDRKAFF.

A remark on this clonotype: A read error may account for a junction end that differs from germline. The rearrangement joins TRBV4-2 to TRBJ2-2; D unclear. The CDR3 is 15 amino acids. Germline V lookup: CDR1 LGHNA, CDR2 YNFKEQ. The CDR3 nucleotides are TGTGCCAGCCGCCAGGCTAGTAGGAGCTCCGGGGAGCTGTTTTTT. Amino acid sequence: CASRQASRSSGELFF.

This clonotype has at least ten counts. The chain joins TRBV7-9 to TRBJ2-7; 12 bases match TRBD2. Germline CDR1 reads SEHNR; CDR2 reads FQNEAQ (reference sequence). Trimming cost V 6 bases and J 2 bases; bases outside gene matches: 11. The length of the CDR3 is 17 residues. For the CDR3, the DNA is TGTGCCAGCAGGCGTCTAGCGGGAGGGCTTACAACCTACGAGCAGTACTTC. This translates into CASRRLAGGLTTYEQYF.

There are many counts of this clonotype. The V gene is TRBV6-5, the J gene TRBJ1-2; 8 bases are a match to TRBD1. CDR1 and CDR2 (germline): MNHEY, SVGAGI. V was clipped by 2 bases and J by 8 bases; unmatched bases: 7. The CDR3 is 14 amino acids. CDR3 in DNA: TGTGCCAGCAGTTACCCCGGGACAGGCAACGGCTACACCTTC. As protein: CASSYPGTGNGYTF.

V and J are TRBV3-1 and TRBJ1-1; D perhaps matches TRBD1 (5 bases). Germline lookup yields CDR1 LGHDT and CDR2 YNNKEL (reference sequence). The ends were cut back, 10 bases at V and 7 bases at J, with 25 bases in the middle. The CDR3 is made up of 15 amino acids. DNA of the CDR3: TGTGCCACCACCCAAAATCGACAGCCCCCCTTTGAAGCTTTCTTT. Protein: CATTQNRQPPFEAFF.

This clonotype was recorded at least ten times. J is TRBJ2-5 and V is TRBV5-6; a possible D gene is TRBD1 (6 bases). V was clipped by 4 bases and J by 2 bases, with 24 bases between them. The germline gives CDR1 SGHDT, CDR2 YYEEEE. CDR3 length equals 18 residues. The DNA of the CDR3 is TGTGCCAGCAGCCTAGCCGGGACAAGGTTTATCGGACAAGAGACCCAGTACTTC. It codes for CASSLAGTRFIGQETQYF.